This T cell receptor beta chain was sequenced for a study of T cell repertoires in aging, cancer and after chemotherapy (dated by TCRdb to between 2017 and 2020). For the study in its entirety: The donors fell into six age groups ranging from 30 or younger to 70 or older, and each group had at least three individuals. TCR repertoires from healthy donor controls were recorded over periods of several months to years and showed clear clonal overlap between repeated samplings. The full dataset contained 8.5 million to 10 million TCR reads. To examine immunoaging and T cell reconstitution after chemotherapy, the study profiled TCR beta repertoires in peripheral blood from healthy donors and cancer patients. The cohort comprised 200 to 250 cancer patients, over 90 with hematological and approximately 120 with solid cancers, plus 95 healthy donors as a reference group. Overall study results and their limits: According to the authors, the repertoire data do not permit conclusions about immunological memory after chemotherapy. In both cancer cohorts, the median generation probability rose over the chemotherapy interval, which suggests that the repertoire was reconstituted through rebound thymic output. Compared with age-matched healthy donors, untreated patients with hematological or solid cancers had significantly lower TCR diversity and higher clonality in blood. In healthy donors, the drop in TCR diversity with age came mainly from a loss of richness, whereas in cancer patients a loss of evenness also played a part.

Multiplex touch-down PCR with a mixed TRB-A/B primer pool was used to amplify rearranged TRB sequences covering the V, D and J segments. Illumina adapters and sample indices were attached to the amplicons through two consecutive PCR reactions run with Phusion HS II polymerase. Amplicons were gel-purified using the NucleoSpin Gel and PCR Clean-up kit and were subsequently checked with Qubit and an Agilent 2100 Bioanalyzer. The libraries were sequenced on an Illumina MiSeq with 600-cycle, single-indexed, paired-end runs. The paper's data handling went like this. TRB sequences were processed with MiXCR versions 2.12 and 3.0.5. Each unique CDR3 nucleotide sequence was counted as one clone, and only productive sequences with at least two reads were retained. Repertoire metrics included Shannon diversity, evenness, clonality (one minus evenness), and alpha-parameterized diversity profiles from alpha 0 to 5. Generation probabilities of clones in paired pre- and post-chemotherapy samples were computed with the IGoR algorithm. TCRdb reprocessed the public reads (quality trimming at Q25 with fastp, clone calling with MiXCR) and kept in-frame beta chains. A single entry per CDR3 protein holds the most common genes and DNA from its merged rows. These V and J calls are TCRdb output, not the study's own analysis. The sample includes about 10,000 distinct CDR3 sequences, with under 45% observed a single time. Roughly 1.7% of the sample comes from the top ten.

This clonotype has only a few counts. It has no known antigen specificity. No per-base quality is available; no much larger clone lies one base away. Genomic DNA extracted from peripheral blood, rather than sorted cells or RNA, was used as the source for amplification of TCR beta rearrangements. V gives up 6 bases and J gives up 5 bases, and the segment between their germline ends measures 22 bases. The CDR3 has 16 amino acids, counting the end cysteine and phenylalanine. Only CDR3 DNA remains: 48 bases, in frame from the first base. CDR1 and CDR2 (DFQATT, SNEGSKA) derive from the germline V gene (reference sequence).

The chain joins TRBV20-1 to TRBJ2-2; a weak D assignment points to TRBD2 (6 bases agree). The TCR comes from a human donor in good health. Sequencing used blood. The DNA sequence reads TGCAGTGCCCGCCCTGAAGAAACGGGGGATACCGGGGAGCTGTTTTTT. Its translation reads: CSARPEETGDTGELFF.